This T cell receptor beta chain appears in the sequencing data of a study of T-cell reconstitution after alpha-beta-depleted transplantation in children. Unique molecular identifiers were incorporated during preparation of the TCRbeta library. MiXCR, applied by TCRdb to the PCR reads, yields one record per CDR3 protein. Here the sample spans 100,000 to 120,000 distinct CDR3 sequences, approximately 10% being singletons. This clonotype was seen ten or more times. V lost 2 bases to trimming and J lost 5 bases, with 13 bases between them. In germline, CDR1 is LNHDA, CDR2 SQIVND (reference sequence). The CDR3 covers 15 residues.

The specimen comprised PBMCs from the stem cell graft donor, sampled from the stem cell graft. This chain uses TRBV19 with TRBJ1-5; no firm D call. The clonotype comes from a human donor who donated a stem cell graft to a child with acute lymphoblastic leukemia. The CDR3 nucleotides read TGTGCCAGTAGTATAAACCTCTCCAGCGATCAGCCCCAGCATTTT. It is translated as CASSINLSSDQPQHF.